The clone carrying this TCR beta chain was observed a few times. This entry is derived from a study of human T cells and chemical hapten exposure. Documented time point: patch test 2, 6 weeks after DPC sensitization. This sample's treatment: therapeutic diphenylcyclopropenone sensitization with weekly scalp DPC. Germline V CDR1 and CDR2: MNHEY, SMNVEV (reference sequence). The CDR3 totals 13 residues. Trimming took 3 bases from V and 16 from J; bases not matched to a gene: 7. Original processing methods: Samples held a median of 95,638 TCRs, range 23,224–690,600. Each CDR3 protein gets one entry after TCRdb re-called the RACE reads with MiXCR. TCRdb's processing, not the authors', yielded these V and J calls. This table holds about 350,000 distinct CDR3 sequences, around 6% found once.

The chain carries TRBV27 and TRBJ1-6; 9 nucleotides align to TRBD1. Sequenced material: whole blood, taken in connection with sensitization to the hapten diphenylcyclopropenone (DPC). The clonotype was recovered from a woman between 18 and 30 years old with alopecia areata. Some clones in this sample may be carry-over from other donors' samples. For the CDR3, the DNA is TGTGCCAGCAGTTTCTACCGGGACAGGGAACTCCACTTT. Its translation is CASSFYRDRELHF.